Sequencing of this TCR beta chain was carried out in a study of identifying expanded T cells in peripheral blood. Study results and caveats: Clone count variance between roughly 2-week samples rose with total template count.

Some clones are missing from TCRdb's copy, which holds only in-frame ones; the method was immunoSEQ multiplex PCR. The table includes around 100,000 clones, over 75% detected once. The CDR3 consists of 15 residues. V trimming: 5 bases; J trimming: 6 bases; junction bases outside the gene matches: 10. CDR1 is MGHDK, CDR2 SYGVNS, per germline. No infections or other immune events were documented during collection. Regarding this clone: Its target is not known.

The sample consisted of blood. This TCR came from a person aged 18 to 70 in good health. The chain links TRBV25-1 to TRBJ2-1; 7 bases match TRBD1. This CDR3 is CASSRQTGLSNEQFF. The CDR3 DNA reads TGTGCCAGCAGTCGACAGACAGGGCTTTCCAATGAGCAGTTCTTC.